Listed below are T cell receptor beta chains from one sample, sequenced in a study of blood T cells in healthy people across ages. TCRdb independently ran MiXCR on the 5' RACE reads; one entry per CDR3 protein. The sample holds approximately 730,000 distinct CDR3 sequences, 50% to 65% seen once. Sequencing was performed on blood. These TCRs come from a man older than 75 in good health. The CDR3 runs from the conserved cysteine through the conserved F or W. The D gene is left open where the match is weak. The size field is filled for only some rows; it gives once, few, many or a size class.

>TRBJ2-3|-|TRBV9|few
CASSVVGTRTDTQYF
TGTGCCAGCAGCGTAGTAGGGACCCGCACAGATACGCAGTATTTT
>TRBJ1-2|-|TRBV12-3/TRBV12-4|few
CASSALGYPPEDGYTF
TGTGCCAGCAGTGCCCTAGGCTATCCACCGGAGGATGGCTACACCTTC
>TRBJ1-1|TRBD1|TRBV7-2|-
CASRRPGQTNTEAFF
TGTGCCAGCAGGAGACCGGGACAGACTAACACTGAAGCTTTCTTT
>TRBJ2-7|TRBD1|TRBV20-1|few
CSAGKTGGYSYEQYF
TGCAGTGCCGGCAAGACAGGGGGTTACTCCTACGAGCAGTACTTC
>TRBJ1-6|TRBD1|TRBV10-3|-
CAISGADRVDRPPLHF
TGTGCCATCAGTGGAGCGGACAGGGTGGATAGGCCACCCCTCCACTTT
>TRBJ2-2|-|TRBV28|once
CASARGGYTGELFF
TGTGCCAGCGCCCGGGGCGGATACACCGGGGAGCTGTTTTTT
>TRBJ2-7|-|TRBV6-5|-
CASRPGLGEAYEQYF
TGTGCCAGCAGACCAGGGTTGGGAGAGGCCTACGAGCAGTACTTC
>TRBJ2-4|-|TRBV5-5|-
CASSSEPRSADIQYF
TGTGCCAGCAGCTCGGAGCCTCGATCGGCGGACATTCAGTACTTC
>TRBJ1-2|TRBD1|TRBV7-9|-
CASSGRTGTIYGYTF
TGTGCCAGCAGCGGACGGACAGGGACAATCTATGGCTACACCTTC
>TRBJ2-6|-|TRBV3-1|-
CASSQNPSGANVLTF
TGTGCCAGCAGCCAAAATCCCTCTGGGGCCAACGTCCTGACTTTC
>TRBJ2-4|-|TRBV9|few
CASSAESVNIQYF
TGTGCCAGCAGCGCCGAGAGCGTGAACATTCAGTACTTC
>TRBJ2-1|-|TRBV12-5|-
CASGLVQGGEQFF
TGTGCTAGTGGTTTGGTACAGGGCGGTGAGCAGTTCTTC
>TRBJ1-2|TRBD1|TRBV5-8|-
CASSLATGDSYGYTF
TGTGCCAGCAGCTTGGCTACAGGGGATTCCTATGGCTACACCTTC
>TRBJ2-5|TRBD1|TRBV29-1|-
CSGRQGTQETQYF
TGCAGCGGCCGACAGGGAACTCAAGAGACCCAGTACTTC
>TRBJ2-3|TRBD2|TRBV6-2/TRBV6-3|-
CASSNGLAGGYTDTQYF
TGTGCCAGCAGTAACGGACTAGCGGGAGGGTACACAGATACGCAGTATTTT
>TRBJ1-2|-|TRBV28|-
CASSSLLNYGYTF
TGTGCCAGCAGCTCCCTACTTAACTATGGCTACACCTTC
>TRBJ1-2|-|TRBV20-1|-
CSARPGGRYGYTF
TGCAGTGCTAGACCCGGCGGGCGCTATGGCTACACCTTC
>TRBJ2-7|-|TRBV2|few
CASRRVSYEQYF
TGTGCCAGCCGCCGAGTCTCCTACGAGCAGTACTTC
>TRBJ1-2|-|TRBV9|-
CASSTRGSANYGYTF
TGTGCCAGCAGCACGAGAGGTTCGGCAAACTATGGCTACACCTTC
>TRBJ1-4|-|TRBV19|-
CASSIVGAEKLFF
TGTGCCAGTAGTATAGTCGGAGCGGAAAAACTGTTTTTT
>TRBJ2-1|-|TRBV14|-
CASSQGSPANEQFF
TGTGCCAGCAGCCAAGGCTCACCAGCTAATGAGCAGTTCTTC
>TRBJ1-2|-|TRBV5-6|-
CASSWGIGDRGYTF
TGTGCCAGCAGCTGGGGGATCGGGGATCGGGGCTACACCTTC
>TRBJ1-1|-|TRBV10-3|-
CAISGAGTIVTEAFF
TGTGCCATCAGTGGGGCCGGGACAATCGTCACTGAAGCTTTCTTT
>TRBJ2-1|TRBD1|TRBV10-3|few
CAISGDRETQFF
TGTGCCATCAGTGGGGACAGAGAGACCCAGTTCTTC
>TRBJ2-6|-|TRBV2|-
CASSVGLAGANVLTF
TGTGCCAGCAGTGTGGGTTTGGCTGGGGCCAACGTCCTGACTTTC
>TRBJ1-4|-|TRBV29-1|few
CSVEGDALGEKLFF
TGCAGCGTTGAGGGGGATGCCCTTGGTGAAAAACTGTTTTTT
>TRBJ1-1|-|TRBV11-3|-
CASNTLHGTEAFF
TGTGCCAGCAACACGTTGCACGGCACTGAAGCTTTCTTT
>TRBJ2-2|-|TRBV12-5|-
CASGSEGWSTGELFF
TGTGCTAGTGGTTCGGAGGGTTGGAGCACCGGGGAGCTGTTTTTT
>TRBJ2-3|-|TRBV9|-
CASSPRLQNTDTQYF
TGTGCCAGCAGCCCTCGACTCCAGAACACAGATACGCAGTATTTT
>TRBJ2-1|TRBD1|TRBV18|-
CASSTDRAYNEQFF
TGTGCCAGCTCAACGGACAGGGCCTACAATGAGCAGTTCTTC
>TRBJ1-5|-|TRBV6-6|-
CASSYEGTSNQPQHF
TGTGCCAGCAGTTACGAGGGGACAAGCAATCAGCCCCAGCATTTT
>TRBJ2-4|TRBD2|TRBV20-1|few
CSATTLAGEDIQYF
TGCAGTGCTACCACACTAGCGGGGGAGGACATTCAGTACTTC
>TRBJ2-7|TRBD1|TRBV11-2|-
CASSSRLRGTYEQYF
TGTGCCAGCAGCTCTCGGCTCAGGGGGACCTACGAGCAGTACTTC
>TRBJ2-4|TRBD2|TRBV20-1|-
CSATDRTSGAGIQYF
TGCAGTGCTACCGACCGGACTAGCGGGGCCGGCATTCAGTACTTC
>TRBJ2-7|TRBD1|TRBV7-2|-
CASSRQGEAYEQYF
TGTGCCAGCAGCCGACAGGGGGAGGCCTACGAGCAGTACTTC
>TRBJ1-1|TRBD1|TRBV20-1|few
CSARQGASWSAFF
TGCAGTGCTAGACAGGGGGCGAGTTGGTCAGCTTTCTTT
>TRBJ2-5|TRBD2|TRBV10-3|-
CAISRQAGGGETQYF
TGTGCCATCAGTAGACAAGCGGGAGGAGGGGAGACCCAGTACTTC
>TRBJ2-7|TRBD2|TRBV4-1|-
CASSQDRMASGISYEQYF
TGCGCCAGCAGCCAAGATCGGATGGCAAGCGGGATCTCCTACGAGCAGTACTTC
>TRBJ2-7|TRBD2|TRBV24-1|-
CATSNGLAYNEQYF
TGTGCCACCAGTAACGGACTAGCCTACAATGAGCAGTACTTC
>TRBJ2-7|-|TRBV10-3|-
CAIRGTREQYF
TGTGCCATCAGGGGGACTCGCGAGCAGTACTTC
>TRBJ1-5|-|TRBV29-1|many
CSAGGAGNQPQHF
TGCAGCGCAGGAGGGGCAGGCAATCAGCCCCAGCATTTT
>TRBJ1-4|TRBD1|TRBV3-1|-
CASSDAGQGFATNEKLFF
TGTGCCAGCAGCGATGCAGGACAGGGCTTTGCAACTAATGAAAAACTGTTTTTT
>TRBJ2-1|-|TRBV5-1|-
CASSLTAGASSYNEQFF
TGCGCCAGCAGCCTTACCGCAGGGGCTAGCTCCTACAATGAGCAGTTCTTC
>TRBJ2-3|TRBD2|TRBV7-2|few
CASSIVRLAGGTDTQYF
TGTGCCAGCAGTATAGTTAGGCTAGCGGGAGGCACAGATACGCAGTATTTT
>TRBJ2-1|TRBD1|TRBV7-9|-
CASSPLDRYNEQFF
TGTGCCAGCAGCCCTCTGGACAGGTACAATGAGCAGTTCTTC
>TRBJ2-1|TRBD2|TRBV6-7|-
CASSFTGTSGRVDEQFF
TGTGCCAGCAGTTTCACCGGGACTAGCGGGAGGGTGGATGAGCAGTTCTTC
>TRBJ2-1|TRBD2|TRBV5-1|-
CASSLVAGPDEQFF
TGCGCCAGCAGCCTCGTAGCGGGACCGGATGAGCAGTTCTTC
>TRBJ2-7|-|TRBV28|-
CASSFSSAVDGEQYF
TGTGCCAGCAGTTTCTCTAGCGCCGTAGATGGAGAGCAGTACTTC
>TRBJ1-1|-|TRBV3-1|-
CASSSTGSQLYTEAFF
TGTGCCAGCAGCTCTACTGGGAGTCAATTGTACACTGAAGCTTTCTTT
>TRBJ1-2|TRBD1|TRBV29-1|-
CSVRETGSYGYTF
TGCAGCGTGAGGGAGACAGGGAGCTATGGCTACACCTTC
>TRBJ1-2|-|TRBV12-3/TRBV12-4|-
CASSSRQPYGYTF
TGTGCCAGCAGTTCCCGACAGCCCTATGGCTACACCTTC
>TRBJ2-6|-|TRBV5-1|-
CASSARGPGANVLTF
TGCGCCAGCAGCGCTAGGGGCCCTGGGGCCAACGTCCTGACTTTC
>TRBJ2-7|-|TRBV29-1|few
CSVNMASYEQYF
TGCAGCGTTAATATGGCCTCCTACGAGCAGTACTTC
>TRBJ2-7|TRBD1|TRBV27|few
CASSAPGTGLRYEQYF
TGTGCCAGCAGTGCCCCCGGGACAGGGTTGCGGTACGAGCAGTACTTC
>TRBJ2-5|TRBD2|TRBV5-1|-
CASSLGSGKETQYF
TGCGCCAGCAGCTTGGGTAGCGGGAAAGAGACCCAGTACTTC
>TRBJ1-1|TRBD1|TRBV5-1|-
CASSPGQGSTEAFF
TGCGCCAGCAGCCCGGGACAGGGGTCCACTGAAGCTTTCTTT
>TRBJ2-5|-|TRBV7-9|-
CASSSPDVDQETQYF
TGTGCCAGCAGCTCCCCCGACGTAGACCAAGAGACCCAGTACTTC
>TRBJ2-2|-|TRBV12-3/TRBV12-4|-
CASSVGGDTGELFF
TGTGCCAGCAGTGTAGGCGGGGACACCGGGGAGCTGTTTTTT
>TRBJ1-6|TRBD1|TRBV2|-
CASRDREWTNSPLHF
TGTGCCAGCAGGGACAGGGAATGGACAAATTCACCCCTCCACTTT
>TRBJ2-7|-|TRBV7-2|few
CASSHSDKDPYEQYF
TGTGCCAGCAGTCACTCGGACAAGGACCCCTACGAGCAGTACTTC